The 29 T cell receptor beta chains listed next were all sequenced from one sample in a study of blood T cell repertoires in COVID-19. TCRdb keeps only in-frame clones here, not all; method: immunoSEQ multiplex PCR. The sample has under 200,000 clones; around 90% are singletons. The sequenced sample consisted of peripheral blood. These receptors came from a woman aged 60-75 years who had recovered from COVID-19.

DNA for the CDR3: TGTGCCAGCTCACCAGCCCCGGCCGGGGCAGATACGCAGTATTTT. Protein sequence: CASSPAPAGADTQYF. The chain recombines TRBV18 with TRBJ2-3; a possible D gene is TRBD2 (5 bases). The CDR3 extends over 15 amino acids. Looked up from germline, CDR1 is KGHSH and CDR2 is LQKENI. Trimming removed 2 bases from V and 4 bases from J, with 13 bases in between.

The V gene is TRBV7-3, the J gene TRBJ2-3; D is uncertain. V lost 0 bases, J lost 2 bases, and 12 bases lay in between. CDR1 is SGHTA and CDR2 is FQGTGA in the germline V gene. CDR3 length: 16 amino acids. CDR3 sequence: CASSLTVTSVTDTQYF. CDR3 sequence (DNA): TGTGCCAGCAGCTTAACTGTTACATCCGTCACAGATACGCAGTATTTT.

This chain links TRBV12-5 with TRBJ2-5, with a weak D call TRBD1 (7 bases). The length of the CDR3 is 17 residues. CDR1 is LGHNT and CDR2 is FRNRAP in the germline V gene. V shed 2 bases and J shed 1 base, with 17 bases lying between them. Written as DNA, the CDR3 is TGTGCTAGTGGTTTGCAGGGGGGCAGGCAGGGCCAAGAGACCCAGTACTTC. This gives the protein CASGLQGGRQGQETQYF.

The chain uses TRBV19 and TRBJ1-1; D not resolved. The CDR3 is 13 amino acids. Germline CDR1 LNHDA, CDR2 SQIVND (reference sequence). V lost 10 bases and J lost 1, with 13 bases in between. The CDR3 DNA follows: TGTGCCACCTCGACTGTCCAGAACACTGAAGCTTTCTTT. As protein: CATSTVQNTEAFF.

This chain connects TRBV11-2 to TRBJ1-1, with D perhaps TRBD1 (5 bases). This CDR3 is built from 14 residues. Germline lookup yields CDR1 SGHAT and CDR2 FQNNGV. Trimming removed 3 bases at V and 4 bases at J, with 12 bases between. The CDR3 is CASSLGRGPTEAFF. The CDR3 DNA sequence: TGTGCCAGCAGCTTGGGGAGGGGCCCCACTGAAGCTTTCTTT.

V gene TRBV6-4 combines with J gene TRBJ1-6; TRBD1 aligns across 9 bases. The CDR3 totals 12 residues. Germline values: CDR1 MRHNA, CDR2 SNTAGT. V lost 5 bases and J lost 13; bases outside the gene matches: 3. The CDR3: CASSSDRGPLHF. Here the CDR3 DNA reads TGTGCCAGCAGTTCAGACAGGGGGCCCCTCCACTTT.

Comment on this clone: The identical CDR3 is also encoded by other nucleotide sequences in the sample. V usage is TRBV7-2 and J usage is TRBJ2-1, with D perhaps matching TRBD1 (5 bases). The length of the CDR3 is 15 residues. Trimming removed 2 bases at V and 0 bases at J, with 8 bases between. Germline V gene data show CDR1 as SGHTA and CDR2 as FQGNSA. CDR3 DNA sequence: TGTGCCAGCAGCTTAACAGGCGACTCCTACAATGAGCAGTTCTTC. Its translation: CASSLTGDSYNEQFF.

This chain joins TRBV5-1 and TRBJ2-2, with 15 bases fitting TRBD2. CDR3 length: 18 residues. Germline V gene sequence: CDR1 SGHRS, CDR2 YFSETQ. V dropped 4 bases and J dropped 2; count of bases not matched to a gene: 6. CDR3 DNA sequence: TGCGCCAGCAGCCCCGGGACTAGCGGGGGGCATAACACCGGGGAGCTGTTTTTT. As protein: CASSPGTSGGHNTGELFF.

CDR3 residues: CASSQGRQGREAFF. As DNA, the CDR3 is TGTGCCAGCAGCCAAGGCAGACAGGGCCGTGAAGCTTTCTTT. The chain joins TRBV4-2 to TRBJ1-1; 7 nucleotides match TRBD1. Germline values: CDR1 LGHNA, CDR2 YNFKEQ. V shed 1 base and J 7 bases; nucleotides not matched to a gene: 6. This CDR3 is built from 14 residues.

This sequence joins TRBV18 and TRBJ1-1, with unresolved D. V was shortened by 3 bases and J by 10 bases, with 12 bases between the two germline ends. Germline V gene sequence: CDR1 KGHSH, CDR2 LQKENI. This CDR3 is built from 12 residues. CDR3 protein: CASSPDVRVAFF. The CDR3 region has the DNA TGTGCCAGCTCACCTGATGTGAGGGTAGCTTTCTTT.

The chain combines TRBV27 with TRBJ2-1; TRBD1 matches at 8 bases. Per the germline V gene, CDR1 is MNHEY and CDR2 is SMNVEV (reference sequence). J gave up 5 bases and V 3 bases, and 3 bases lay outside the gene matches. This CDR3 has 14 amino acids. DNA of the CDR3: TGTGCCAGCAGTTTGGACAGGGCCCACAATGAGCAGTTCTTC. Its translation: CASSLDRAHNEQFF.

V is TRBV29-1 and J is TRBJ2-1; a weak D match, TRBD2 (5 bases). V was clipped by 7 bases and J by 8 bases, with 24 bases between them. This CDR3 contains 15 residues. In germline, CDR1 is SQVTM, CDR2 ANQGSEA. The chain's CDR3 is CSAPDSGGDIYEQFF. DNA for the CDR3: TGCAGCGCCCCGGACTCGGGTGGTGACATATATGAGCAGTTCTTC.

This chain links TRBV4-3 with TRBJ1-6, with 9 bases that match TRBD1. In germline, CDR1 is LGHNA, CDR2 YSLEER. V lost 5 bases and J lost 6; bases outside the gene matches: 11. This CDR3 is 17 amino acids long. The DNA for the CDR3 is TGCGCCAGCAGCTATGTCCGCCGGGACAGGGTTAATTCACCCCTCCACTTT. Translating it yields CASSYVRRDRVNSPLHF.

This clone has just one count. The gene calls are TRBV5-1 and TRBJ2-6; 9 bases align to TRBD1. This CDR3 is built from 17 residues. V shed 4 bases and J 0 bases; nucleotides not matched to a gene: 5. The germline V gene encodes CDR1 SGHRS and CDR2 YFSETQ. This CDR3 is CASSRGQGSSGANVLTF. The CDR3 DNA reads TGCGCCAGCAGCAGGGGACAGGGTAGCTCTGGGGCCAACGTCCTGACTTTC.

This rearrangement joins TRBV11-1 to TRBJ1-6, with D possibly TRBD1 on 5 matching bases. This CDR3 spans 13 amino acids. Germline V CDR1 and CDR2: SGHAT, FQDESV (reference sequence). V dropped 8 bases and J dropped 10 bases, with 15 bases sitting between them. The CDR3 nucleotides read TGTGCCAGCGGATTACAGGTGGGGTCACCCCTCCACTTT. Its protein is CASGLQVGSPLHF. The complete variable domain, with remaining parts taken from reference TRBV11-1 and TRBJ1-6, reads EAEVAQSPRYKITEKSQAVAFWCDPISGHATLYWYRQILGQGPELLVQFQDESVVDDSQLPKDRFSAERLKGVDSTLKIQPAELGDSAMYLCASGLQVGSPLHFGNGTRLTVT.

The rearrangement uses TRBV5-1 and TRBJ1-3, with TRBD1 matching 9 bases. V shed 0 bases, J shed 0 bases, and the junction held 4 bases outside the gene matches. This CDR3 has 17 amino acids. Per the germline V gene, CDR1 is SGHRS and CDR2 is YFSETQ. CDR3 sequence reads: CASSLGDRDFSGNTIYF. Written as DNA, the CDR3 is TGCGCCAGCAGCTTGGGGGACAGGGATTTCTCTGGAAACACCATATATTTT.

This chain uses TRBV3-1 (or the pseudogene TRBV3-2) with TRBJ2-7; 12 bases are shared with TRBD1. After removal of 6 bases from V and 9 bases from J, the junction contained 9 bases not matched to a gene. Germline CDR1 and CDR2: LGHDT and YNNKEL (reference sequence). The CDR3 has 14 residues. This CDR3 reads CASSKGQGADGQYF. CDR3 nucleotides: TGTGCCAGCAGTAAGGGACAGGGGGCGGATGGGCAGTACTTC.

The chain couples TRBV6-5 to TRBJ2-7; D is unclear. V lost 7 bases, J lost 6 bases, and 13 bases lay in between. This CDR3 is built from 12 residues. The V gene's germline CDR1 is MNHEY and CDR2 SVGAGI. The CDR3 here is CASMKLLSEQYF. In DNA, the CDR3 is TGTGCCAGCATGAAACTCCTAAGCGAGCAGTACTTC.

This chain connects TRBV13 to TRBJ1-6, with D perhaps matching TRBD1 (5 bases). The germline gives CDR1 PRHDT, CDR2 FYEKMQ (reference sequence). The V end was cut by 4 bases, the J end by 8 bases, with 12 bases between. The CDR3 runs 14 residues. CDR3 amino acids: CASSSTENDSPLHF. In nucleotides, the CDR3 is TGTGCCAGCAGCTCGACAGAAAACGATTCACCCCTCCACTTT.

The gene calls are TRBV7-9 and TRBJ1-2; D is perhaps TRBD1 (6 bases). The CDR3 length is 15 residues. Germline V gene data show CDR1 as SEHNR and CDR2 as FQNEAQ (reference sequence). With 1 base removed from V and 3 bases from J, the gap between germline ends came to 12 bases. The CDR3 is CASSLDRVSDYGYTF. In DNA form, the CDR3 reads TGTGCCAGCAGCTTAGACAGGGTCTCGGACTATGGCTACACCTTC.

The chain has TRBV5-1 and TRBJ2-2; no firm D call. This CDR3 region has 16 residues. Germline CDR1 reads SGHRS; CDR2 reads YFSETQ. Trimming removed 3 bases at V and 6 bases at J, with 18 bases between. The CDR3: CASSSDSTPYSGELFF. The CDR3 coding sequence is TGCGCCAGCAGCTCCGATTCGACACCTTATTCCGGGGAGCTGTTTTTT.

This clone was observed once. The V and J genes are TRBV2 and TRBJ2-3, with TRBD1 identical over 8 bases. From germline, CDR1 is SNHLY and CDR2 FYNNEI. The CDR3 is 17 residues long. V was clipped by 4 bases and J by 2 bases; unmatched bases: 11. CDR3 sequence reads: CASSASIRGPPTDTQYF. The CDR3 nucleotides read TGTGCCAGCAGTGCCTCAATCAGGGGGCCCCCCACAGATACGCAGTATTTT.

The chain is built from TRBV5-1 and TRBJ2-3, with 12 bases fitting TRBD1. The CDR3 has 14 amino acids. Germline V gives CDR1 SGHRS, CDR2 YFSETQ. V was pared by 6 bases and J by 3 bases, with 2 bases of the junction left unmatched. The CDR3 DNA follows: TGCGCCAGCAAGGGACAGGGGGCTACAGATACGCAGTATTTT. This codes for CASKGQGATDTQYF.

The rearrangement uses TRBV21-1 and TRBJ2-5; the D segment call TRBD2 is taken from the table without a DNA check. TRBV21-1 is tagged as a pseudogene. This CDR3 has 20 residues. This CDR3 reads CASSKMGLAGRRANQETQYF. Written as DNA, the CDR3 is TGTGCCAGCAGCAAAATGGGACTAGCGGGCCGACGCGCGAACCAAGAGACCCAGTACTTC.

The chain has TRBV2 and TRBJ2-5; the match to TRBD2 covers 10 bases. Germline V gene sequence: CDR1 SNHLY, CDR2 FYNNEI. Losses at the gene ends were 4 bases for V and 1 base for J; bases not matched to a gene: 3. The CDR3 contains 15 residues. Written as DNA, the CDR3 is TGTGCCAGCAGTGGGACTAGCGGCTCCCAAGAGACCCAGTACTTC. This codes for CASSGTSGSQETQYF. Variable domain in full (rest from reference TRBV2 and TRBJ2-5): EPEVTQTPSHQVTQMGQEVILRCVPISNHLYFYWYRQILGQKVEFLVSFYNNEISEKSEIFDDQFSVERPDGSNFTLKIRSTKLEDSAMYFCASSGTSGSQETQYFGPGTRLLVL.

This clone was recorded a few times. This chain connects TRBV27 to TRBJ2-1, with D perhaps TRBD1 (6 bases). Germline V lookup: CDR1 MNHEY, CDR2 SMNVEV (reference sequence). The CDR3 is 14 amino acids. V was cut by 4 bases and J by 5 bases, with 12 bases left in between. The CDR3 sequence is CASSYYQGNNEQFF. The CDR3 DNA is TGTGCCAGCAGTTACTATCAGGGGAACAATGAGCAGTTCTTC.

The chain carries TRBV10-1 and TRBJ1-4; D call uncertain. CDR1 WNHNN and CDR2 SYGVQD come from the germline V gene (reference sequence). Trimming removed 0 bases at V and 8 bases at J, with 13 bases between. The CDR3 is 15 amino acids. The CDR3 coding sequence is TGCGCCAGCAGTGAGTCATCGGGAGGTGGAGAAAAACTGTTTTTT. Protein sequence: CASSESSGGGEKLFF.

The J gene is TRBJ2-3, the V gene TRBV24-1; 8 bases agree with TRBD2. The CDR3 is made up of 16 amino acids. Trimming at V came to 3 bases and at J to 7 bases, leaving 11 bases not matched to a gene. Germline V CDR1 and CDR2: KGHDR, SFDVKD. The chain's CDR3 is CATSDPARGGPYTQYF. The CDR3 DNA reads as TGTGCCACCAGTGATCCCGCCCGGGGGGGGCCTTATACGCAGTATTTT.

V and J are TRBV18 and TRBJ2-5; 8 positions agree with TRBD2. CDR1 and CDR2 (germline): KGHSH, LQKENI. The length of the CDR3 is 16 residues. V gave up 2 bases and J gave up 4 bases; unmatched junction bases: 9. The CDR3: CASSPLAGGRGETQYF. As DNA, the CDR3 is TGTGCCAGCTCACCATTGGCGGGGGGCCGAGGAGAGACCCAGTACTTC.